This entry lists 22 T cell receptor beta chains sequenced from one sample in a study of shared clonotypes between healthy human individuals. TCRdb keeps only in-frame clones here, not all; method: immunoSEQ multiplex PCR. The sample shows about 490,000 clones, 65% to 85% of them seen only once. Sequenced input: PBMCs. All receptors derive from a woman aged 35 to 49 in good health. Some clones in this sample may be carry-over from other donors' samples.

The chain employs TRBV5-1 and TRBJ2-3; TRBD2 matches 8 bases. This CDR3 has 15 residues. Germline CDR1 and CDR2: SGHRS and YFSETQ. The trim removed 1 base at V and 6 bases at J, leaving 7 bases unmatched. The DNA of the CDR3 is TGCGCCAGCAGCTTGTTCCGGGAGGGCCCCGATACGCAGTATTTT. Amino acid sequence: CASSLFREGPDTQYF.

The chain employs TRBV25-1 and TRBJ2-7; D unresolved. V was trimmed by 5 bases and J by 4 bases, leaving 6 bases between them. The germline gives CDR1 MGHDK, CDR2 SYGVNS. The CDR3 loop spans 11 amino acids. CDR3: CASSFGYEQYF. The CDR3 DNA is TGTGCCAGCAGTTTTGGTTACGAGCAGTACTTC.

This chain joins TRBV2 and TRBJ1-2, with D maybe TRBD1 (5 bases). Germline CDR1 reads SNHLY; CDR2 reads FYNNEI. The CDR3 extends over 11 amino acids. Between the trimmed V and J ends, which lost 9 bases and 2 bases, there was a span of 7 bases. CDR3 sequence: CARGRNYGYTF. CDR3 in DNA: TGTGCCAGGGGACGGAACTATGGCTACACCTTC.

The chain carries TRBV30 and TRBJ1-5; D ambiguous. The CDR3 extends over 15 amino acids. Germline loops: CDR1 GTSNPN, CDR2 SVGIG (reference sequence). Trimming removed 0 bases at V and 9 bases at J, with 18 bases between. The CDR3 DNA sequence: TGTGCCTGGAGTGTACTTGGCAGGTCCAGAGGGCCCCAGCATTTT. Amino acid sequence: CAWSVLGRSRGPQHF.

V gene TRBV5-4 combines with J gene TRBJ2-5; D is undetermined. V lost 2 bases and J lost 5, with 16 bases in between. CDR1 and CDR2 from the germline V gene are SGHNT and YYREEE (reference sequence). This CDR3 is 15 amino acids long. The CDR3 nucleotides read TGTGCCAGCAGCTTTCTAGACGGCTTGAGGGAGACCCAGTACTTC. Translated: CASSFLDGLRETQYF.

This clone was seen more than once but under ten times. The chain joins TRBV7-3 to TRBJ1-3; tentatively, D is TRBD1 (5 bases). This CDR3 comprises 13 residues. In germline, CDR1 is SGHTA, CDR2 FQGTGA. Between the trimmed V and J ends, which lost 1 base and 7 bases, there was a span of 8 bases. The CDR3: CASSLRRGNTIYF. The CDR3 coding sequence is TGTGCCAGCAGCTTAAGACGGGGGAACACCATATATTTT. The entire variable domain, with the rest obtained from reference TRBV7-3 and TRBJ1-3, is as follows: GAGVSQTPSNKVTEKGKYVELRCDPISGHTALYWYRQSLGQGPEFLIYFQGTGAADDSGLPNDRFFAVRPEGSVSTLKIQRTERGDSAVYLCASSLRRGNTIYFGEGSWLTVV.

This clone occurred a few times. The V call is TRBV18, the J call TRBJ1-5, with a possible D match to TRBD1 (5 bases). This CDR3 spans 15 amino acids. From germline, CDR1 is KGHSH and CDR2 LQKENI. V was cut by 4 bases and J by 1 base, with 11 bases left in between. CDR3: CASSLNQGSNQPQHF. The CDR3 nucleotides read TGTGCCAGCTCACTTAACCAGGGAAGCAATCAGCCCCAGCATTTT.

The rearrangement joins TRBV28 to TRBJ2-7; 9 bases map to TRBD1. V gave up 9 bases and J gave up 6 bases; unmatched junction bases: 12. The germline V gene encodes CDR1 MDHEN and CDR2 SYDVKM. The CDR3 runs 14 residues. The chain's CDR3 is CASRRRGQGGEQYF. DNA for the CDR3: TGTGCCAGTAGGCGGAGGGGACAGGGCGGCGAGCAGTACTTC.

This sequence joins TRBV18 and TRBJ1-4; the D is unclear. The V and J ends lost 5 bases and 1 base respectively, with 8 bases between them. This CDR3 has 14 amino acids. Germline V gives CDR1 KGHSH, CDR2 LQKENI. The CDR3 here is CASSSRQTNEKLFF. The CDR3 bases are TGTGCCAGCTCATCCCGACAAACTAATGAAAAACTGTTTTTT.

For this clone: This likely came from a read error, as a far larger clone is one base away. The V gene is TRBV4-2, the J gene TRBJ2-3; weak D call: TRBD2 (5 bases). The V and J ends lost 1 base and 3 bases respectively, with 11 bases between them. The CDR3 totals 15 residues. Germline loops: CDR1 LGHNA, CDR2 YNFKEQ. In nucleotides, the CDR3 is TGTGCCAGCAGCCAAGTAAAGGGAGATACAGATACGCAGTATTTT. Protein: CASSQVKGDTDTQYF.

The chain employs TRBV7-6 and TRBJ2-7; TRBD2 agrees at 9 bases. The ends lost 2 bases at V and 2 bases at J; junction bases unmatched: 7. Germline lookup yields CDR1 SGHVS and CDR2 FNYEAQ. The CDR3 loop spans 16 amino acids. The CDR3 reads CASSLSETSGTYEQYF. In DNA, the CDR3 is TGTGCCAGCAGCTTATCCGAGACTAGCGGTACCTACGAGCAGTACTTC.

As to this clone: This likely came from a read error, as a far larger clone is one base away. V usage is TRBV19 and J usage is TRBJ1-1; TRBD1 matches at 10 bases. Germline CDR1 is LNHDA and CDR2 is SQIVND (reference sequence). The CDR3 sequence is 14 residues long. DNA of the CDR3: TGTGCCAGTAGTATGGGACAGGGGAACACTGAAGCTTTATTT. Translating it yields CASSMGQGNTEALF.

The J gene is TRBJ2-6, the V gene TRBV10-3, with a tentative D call TRBD1 (6 bases). V was trimmed by 7 bases and J by 1 base, leaving 17 bases between them. The CDR3 covers 17 residues. In germline, CDR1 is ENHRY, CDR2 SYGVKD. The CDR3: CAINSQGHTSGANVLTF. CDR3 coding DNA: TGTGCCATCAATAGCCAGGGACACACTTCTGGGGCCAACGTCCTGACTTTC.

As regards this clone: A far larger clone is only one base removed, so a read error is likely. The chain recombines TRBV7-3 with TRBJ2-2, with TRBD2 as a possible D gene (5 bases). Per the germline V gene, CDR1 is SGHTA and CDR2 is FQGTGA. This CDR3 has 17 residues. Trimming cost V 5 bases and J 4 bases, with 20 bases left between them. The CDR3 is CASSRTLVGAFTGELFF. The CDR3 DNA reads as TGTGCCAGCAGCAGGACTTTAGTGGGAGCGTTCACCGGGGAGCTGTTTTTT.

Many counts were recorded for this clone. Other DNA sequences in the same sample also yield this CDR3. This chain connects TRBV7-2 to TRBJ1-1, with D unresolved. This CDR3 is built from 12 residues. Per the germline V gene, CDR1 is SGHTA and CDR2 is FQGNSA. V lost 5 bases to trimming and J lost 4 bases, with 8 bases between them. As DNA, the CDR3 is TGTGCCAGCAGCCCCTCGATCACTGAAGCTTTCTTT. This codes for CASSPSITEAFF.

This chain joins TRBV25-1 and TRBJ1-1; no reliable D call. Trimming removed 6 bases from V and 10 bases from J, with 12 bases in between. The CDR3 totals 11 residues. Germline CDR1 reads MGHDK; CDR2 reads SYGVNS. The CDR3 loop reads CASRWRERAFF. CDR3 coding DNA: TGTGCCAGCAGGTGGAGGGAGCGAGCTTTCTTT.

Worth noting for this clone: With only one base between it and a far larger clone, this is likely a read error. This chain connects TRBV15 to TRBJ1-4; 7 bases align to TRBD1. The germline gives CDR1 LNHNV, CDR2 YYDKDF (reference sequence). The CDR3 is 16 residues long. V was clipped by 0 bases and J by 7 bases; unmatched bases: 8. CDR3: CATSRDSGQWAEKLFF. The CDR3 coding sequence is TGTGCCACCAGCAGAGATTCGGGACAGTGGGCTGAAAAACTGTTTTTT.

With respect to this clone: Given a far larger clone just one base away, this is likely a sequencing read error. The genes are TRBV7-6 and TRBJ2-2, with 9 bases that match TRBD2. V shed 3 bases and J 6 bases; nucleotides not matched to a gene: 11. Germline lookup yields CDR1 SGHVS and CDR2 FNYEAQ. This CDR3 has 17 amino acids. In DNA, the CDR3 is TGTGCCAGCAGCTTTGCGCGGCTAGCGGGAAGGTCCGGGGAGCTGTTTTTT. This gives the protein CASSFARLAGRSGELFF.

Worth noting for this clone: A much larger clone differs by one base, so this may be a read error. The rearrangement links TRBV9 to TRBJ2-5; 8 nucleotides align to TRBD2. The CDR3 spans 16 residues. Germline CDR1 SGDLS, CDR2 YYNGEE. CDR3 protein: CASSESGGRWQEIQYF. The CDR3 DNA reads TGTGCCAGCAGCGAGAGTGGCGGGAGGTGGCAAGAGATCCAGTACTTC.

This clone was detected a few times. The chain links TRBV7-2 to TRBJ2-7; the D gene is possibly TRBD1 (5 bases). CDR1 is SGHTA and CDR2 is FQGNSA in the germline V gene. The CDR3 spans 15 residues. V lost 4 bases and J 2 bases, leaving 15 bases between the germline ends. The CDR3 loop is CASSWTSGPTYEQYF. The DNA for the CDR3 is TGTGCCAGCAGCTGGACGTCAGGGCCCACCTACGAGCAGTACTTC.

The rearrangement links TRBV28 to TRBJ1-2, with D perhaps matching TRBD1 (5 bases). The germline CDR1 and CDR2 sequences are MDHEN and SYDVKM. V shed 3 bases and J shed 5 bases, with 7 bases lying between them. The CDR3 has 12 residues. The CDR3, as DNA: TGTGCCAGCAGTTTGGGACGGTATGGCTACACCTTC. Translated: CASSLGRYGYTF.

In its sample, this clone was seen a few times. This rearrangement joins TRBV5-8 to TRBJ2-1, with 8 positions matching TRBD2. The CDR3 has 15 residues. The germline V gene has CDR1 SGHTS and CDR2 YDEGEE. Trimming at V came to 0 bases and at J to 6 bases, leaving 5 bases not matched to a gene. The CDR3 nucleotides read TGTGCCAGCAGCTTGGACGGACTAGCAGCCAATGAGCAGTTCTTC. Amino acids: CASSLDGLAANEQFF.